This passage covers 24 T cell receptor beta chains from one sample sequenced in a study of T cells in Graves' hyperthyroidism and ophthalmopathy. It was RNA transcripts that yielded the amplified TCR beta CDR3 regions. First-round RT-PCR of the TCR CDR3 relied on the HTBI primer set. One entry per CDR3 protein, called by TCRdb with MiXCR from the multiplex PCR reads. The sample gives roughly 500,000 distinct CDR3 sequences, approximately 44% of which show up once; under 20% is in the top ten. The sequenced sample was peripheral blood or thyroid tissue (not recorded which). These receptor sequences come from an adult woman with Graves' disease, either hyperthyroidism or ophthalmopathy (not recorded which).

The genes are TRBV9 and TRBJ1-2; TRBD1 matches 9 bases. The V segment lost 4 bases and the J segment 4 bases; nucleotides outside the gene matches: 11. The V gene's germline CDR1 is SGDLS and CDR2 YYNGEE. The CDR3 consists of 16 residues. CDR3 region: CASSLGLPGQGYGYTF. The CDR3 nucleotides read TGTGCCAGCAGCTTGGGACTCCCGGGACAGGGCTATGGCTACACCTTC.

This clonotype has ten or more counts. The CDR3 reads CATSTAGASPGELFF. The DNA for the CDR3 is TGTGCCACCAGTACAGCAGGGGCCTCGCCTGGGGAGCTGTTTTTT. The chain is built from TRBV24-1 and TRBJ2-2; perhaps TRBD1 as D (6 bases). Germline V gene data show CDR1 as KGHDR and CDR2 as SFDVKD. There are 15 residues in the CDR3. V was clipped by 6 bases and J by 8 bases, with 18 bases between them.

This clonotype was counted a few times. The rearrangement uses TRBV30 and TRBJ2-7; 10 bases match TRBD2. Germline CDR1 and CDR2: GTSNPN and SVGIG (reference sequence). The CDR3 loop spans 15 amino acids. V was clipped by 5 bases and J by 4 bases; unmatched bases: 11. CDR3 residues: CAWGQIAGGLYEQYF. CDR3 DNA: TGTGCCTGGGGACAAATAGCGGGAGGACTTTACGAGCAGTACTTC.

As concerns this clonotype: No conserved phenylalanine or tryptophan is present at the end of the CDR3, so a read error is the likely explanation. The DNA is left out, because the CDR3 cannot be placed on it with certainty; the CDR3 is given as TCRdb lists it. This chain links TRBV7-2 with TRBJ1-2; whether TRBD1, the table's D call, matches the DNA was not checked. The CDR3 spans 9 amino acids, including both terminal residues. Germline V gene data show CDR1 as SGHTA and CDR2 as FQGNSA. The CDR3: CASSLPGTL.

In regard to this clonotype: Germline is not matched at one junction end, which may reflect a read error. The DNA for the CDR3 is TGTGCCAGCAGCTTAGTACTTCCGGGCCCCACGAACGCCGGGGAGCTCTTTTTT. Encoded protein: CASSLVLPGPTNAGELFF. The chain combines TRBV7-6 with TRBJ2-2; D is possibly TRBD2 (5 bases). The V gene's germline CDR1 is SGHVS and CDR2 FNYEAQ. The CDR3 covers 18 residues.

The CDR3 loop reads CSAREFDRGNYEQYF. The CDR3, as DNA: TGCAGTGCTAGAGAATTCGACAGGGGGAACTACGAGCAGTACTTC. This chain joins TRBV20-1 and TRBJ2-7; 9 bases are a match to TRBD1. The CDR3 has 15 amino acids. V lost 0 bases to trimming and J lost 3 bases; unmatched junction nucleotides: 6. Germline CDR1 reads DFQATT; CDR2 reads SNEGSKA (reference sequence).

The sample holds many counts of this clonotype. This chain connects TRBV7-9 to TRBJ2-7; no clear D gene. This CDR3 has 17 residues. Germline values: CDR1 SEHNR, CDR2 FQNEAQ (reference sequence). V was shortened by 4 bases and J by 0 bases, with 19 bases between the two germline ends. CDR3 sequence reads: CASSYRQGEKSSYEQYF. CDR3 DNA: TGTGCCAGCAGCTATAGACAAGGTGAAAAGAGCTCCTACGAGCAGTACTTC.

J is TRBJ2-7 and V is TRBV7-9; TRBD1 or TRBD2 may be the D gene (5 bases each). The CDR3 length is 14 residues. The V end lost 3 bases, the J end lost 5 bases, and 14 bases lay between the germline ends. CDR1 is SEHNR and CDR2 is FQNEAQ in the germline V gene (reference sequence). The CDR3 spells CASSLAPGPHEQYF. The CDR3 coding sequence is TGTGCCAGCAGCTTGGCTCCGGGACCCCACGAGCAGTACTTC.

This sequence joins TRBV19 and TRBJ2-7; TRBD2 matches 8 bases. The CDR3 runs to 14 residues. V shed 9 bases and J 6 bases; nucleotides not matched to a gene: 13. Germline V gene data show CDR1 as LNHDA and CDR2 as SQIVND (reference sequence). Written as DNA, the CDR3 is TGTGCCAGCAGTGTGACCGGGACTAGAAGCGAGCAGTACTTC. As protein: CASSVTGTRSEQYF.

This chain connects TRBV25-1 to TRBJ2-1; a possible D gene is TRBD2 (5 bases). Trimming cost V 4 bases and J 4 bases, with 11 bases left between them. This CDR3 contains 14 residues. Per germline, CDR1 MGHDK and CDR2 SYGVNS. CDR3 region: CASSGLYGYNEQFF. CDR3 nucleotide sequence: TGTGCCAGCAGTGGACTATATGGTTACAATGAGCAGTTCTTC.

The sample holds a few counts of this clonotype. A much larger clone lies a single base off, so this may be a read error. The rearrangement links TRBV10-3 to TRBJ2-7; 10 positions agree with TRBD1. V lost 7 bases, J lost 6 bases, and 6 bases stayed unmatched. This CDR3 comprises 13 residues. Germline CDR1 ENHRY, CDR2 SYGVKD. CDR3 loop: CAIMFRTGGEQYF. The CDR3 nucleotides read TGTGCCATCATGTTCCGGACAGGGGGCGAGCAGTACTTC.

Concerning this clonotype itself: The junction does not match germline at one end; this may be a read error. V gene TRBV7-9 combines with J gene TRBJ1-5; perhaps TRBD1 as D (5 bases). The CDR3 is made up of 16 amino acids. Germline CDR1 and CDR2: SEHNR and FQNEAQ (reference sequence). The CDR3 DNA sequence: TGTGCCAGCAGCTTAGCCCACGGGCAGGGCAAGCAGCCCCAGCATTTT. This gives the protein CASSLAHGQGKQPQHF.

This chain joins TRBV29-1 and TRBJ2-7; TRBD2 matches at 7 bases. V lost 6 bases to trimming and J lost 6 bases; unmatched junction nucleotides: 5. Germline assignment: CDR1 SQVTM and CDR2 ANQGSEA. This CDR3 spans 11 amino acids. The CDR3 protein is CSVREVAEQYF. The CDR3 coding sequence is TGCAGCGTACGGGAGGTCGCCGAGCAGTACTTC.

This clonotype was detected many times. DNA of the CDR3: TGTGCCAGCAGCTTGTTAGGGGAGTTTAGCAATCAGCCCCAGCATTTT. This translates into CASSLLGEFSNQPQHF. This sequence joins TRBV7-6 and TRBJ1-5, with D maybe TRBD1 (5 bases). CDR3 length: 16 amino acids. Germline loops: CDR1 SGHVS, CDR2 FNYEAQ. Trimming removed 3 bases from V and 0 bases from J, with 12 bases in between.

This clonotype has ten or more counts. The V call is TRBV20-1, the J call TRBJ2-7; D call uncertain. Trimming removed 6 bases at V and 4 bases at J, with 16 bases between. Germline values: CDR1 DFQATT, CDR2 SNEGSKA (reference sequence). CDR3 length equals 13 residues. The DNA of the CDR3 is TGCAGTGCGAGAACTGGGGTCCCGTACGAGCAGTACTTC. Protein: CSARTGVPYEQYF.

This clonotype turned up a few times. The rearrangement uses TRBV28 and TRBJ2-2, with D perhaps matching TRBD2 (5 bases). V was trimmed by 3 bases and J by 4 bases, leaving 12 bases between them. CDR1 is MDHEN, CDR2 SYDVKM, per germline. The CDR3 consists of 15 residues. CDR3 nucleotide sequence: TGTGCCAGCAGTTTTGCGCGGGCGGGCACCGGGGAGCTGTTTTTT. Translating gives CASSFARAGTGELFF. Complete variable domain (other parts from reference TRBV28 and TRBJ2-2): DVKVTQSSRYLVKRTGEKVFLECVQDMDHENMFWYRQDPGLGLRLIYFSYDVKMKEKGDIPEGYSVSREKKERFSLILESASTNQTSMYLCASSFARAGTGELFFGEGSRLTVL.

This clonotype was recorded at least ten times. The V call is TRBV4-1, the J call TRBJ2-7, with TRBD2 identical over 10 bases. V trimming: 3 bases; J trimming: 5 bases; junction bases outside the gene matches: 7. CDR1 and CDR2 from the germline V gene are MGHRA and YSYEKL. This CDR3 has 15 residues. The CDR3 nucleotides are TGCGCCAGCAGCCAGCGGGGGACTAGCGCTAACGAGCAGTACTTC. It is translated as CASSQRGTSANEQYF.

The gene calls are TRBV7-2 and TRBJ2-3, with D perhaps TRBD2 (6 bases). The CDR3 length is 19 residues. Trimming stripped 7 bases from V and 4 bases from J, with 30 bases between. Looked up from germline, CDR1 is SGHTA and CDR2 is FQGNSA. DNA for the CDR3: TGTGCCAGCAAAGCCCTGGACGGGAGACAATCCAACGTCGCAGATACGCAGTATTTT. It is translated as CASKALDGRQSNVADTQYF.

V usage is TRBV29-1 and J usage is TRBJ2-2, with a possible D match to TRBD1 (6 bases). Germline CDR1 and CDR2: SQVTM and ANQGSEA. Trimming took 3 bases from V and 6 from J, leaving 11 bases between them. The CDR3 runs to 13 residues. The DNA for the CDR3 is TGCAGCGTTGATATGGGGGCGGCCGGGGAGCTGTTTTTT. This codes for CSVDMGAAGELFF.

Remarks on this clonotype: One end of the junction is discordant with germline, which a read error may explain. The chain links TRBV10-3 to TRBJ1-2; TRBD1 might be the D (6 bases). Looked up from germline, CDR1 is ENHRY and CDR2 is SYGVKD. The CDR3 sequence is 17 residues long. The DNA for the CDR3 is TGTACCATGAGTGAGCCGATCCGGAAGGGGGATAACTATGGCTACACCTTC. Its protein product is CTMSEPIRKGDNYGYTF.

This clonotype has a count of ten or more. V usage is TRBV28 and J usage is TRBJ2-5, with TRBD1 as a possible D gene (6 bases). In germline, CDR1 is MDHEN, CDR2 SYDVKM. Trimming pared 4 bases from V and 3 bases from J, leaving 6 bases between. The CDR3 covers 12 residues. CDR3 sequence: CASSYREETQYF. In DNA, the CDR3 is TGTGCCAGCAGTTACAGGGAAGAGACCCAGTACTTC.

This clonotype has at least ten counts. V and J are TRBV11-2 and TRBJ1-2; no clear D gene. CDR1 is SGHAT and CDR2 is FQNNGV in the germline V gene. Between the trimmed V and J ends, which lost 1 base and 8 bases, there was a span of 23 bases. The CDR3 is 17 residues long. The CDR3, as DNA: TGTGCCAGCAGCTTAGGTCCGTGGAACGAGGATTTCTGGGGCTACACCTTC. Residues: CASSLGPWNEDFWGYTF.

The V call is TRBV20-1, the J call TRBJ2-5; D perhaps matches TRBD1 (7 bases). The germline V and J ends were trimmed by 3 bases and 2 bases, with 13 bases remaining between them. This CDR3 spans 14 amino acids. Germline V gene data show CDR1 as DFQATT and CDR2 as SNEGSKA (reference sequence). The CDR3, as DNA: TGCAGTGCTAGCGCGGGACAGATTCAAGAGACCCAGTACTTC. Residues: CSASAGQIQETQYF.

Comments on this clonotype: It is likely a read error, because the conserved phenylalanine at the end of the CDR3 is missing. No DNA is shown, since the ends of the CDR3 on it are uncertain; the CDR3 is the one TCRdb lists. The CDR3 protein is CASSKLDGADSPLQS. The chain employs TRBV21-1 and TRBJ1-6; TRBD1 was called by the table and not checked on the DNA. TRBV21-1 is assigned pseudogene status. The CDR3 is 15 residues long, counting both termini.